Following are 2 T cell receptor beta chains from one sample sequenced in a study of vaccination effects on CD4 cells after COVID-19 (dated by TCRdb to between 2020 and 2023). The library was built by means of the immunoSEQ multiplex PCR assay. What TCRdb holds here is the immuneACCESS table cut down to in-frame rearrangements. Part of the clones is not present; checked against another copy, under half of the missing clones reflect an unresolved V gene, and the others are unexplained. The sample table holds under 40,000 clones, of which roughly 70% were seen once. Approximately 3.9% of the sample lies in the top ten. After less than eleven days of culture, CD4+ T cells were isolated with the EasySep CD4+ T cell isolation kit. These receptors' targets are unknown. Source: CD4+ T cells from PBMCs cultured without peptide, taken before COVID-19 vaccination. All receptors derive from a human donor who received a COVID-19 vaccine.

The CDR3 region has the DNA TGTGCCAGCATCCCGGGGGGGTTCCCGCCTGGCTACACCTTC. Translated: CASIPGGFPPGYTF. This sequence joins TRBV6-5 and TRBJ1-2, with D tentatively TRBD1 (5 bases). The V gene's germline CDR1 is MNHEY and CDR2 SVGAGI. The CDR3 is made up of 14 amino acids. V lost 7 bases and J lost 7, with 19 bases in between.

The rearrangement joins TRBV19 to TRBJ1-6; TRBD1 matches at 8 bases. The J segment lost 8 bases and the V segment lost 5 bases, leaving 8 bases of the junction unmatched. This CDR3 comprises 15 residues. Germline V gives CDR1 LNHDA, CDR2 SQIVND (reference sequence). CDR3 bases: TGTGCCAGTAGTCTCAGGGGGCCCGGGGATTCACCCCTCCACTTT. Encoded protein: CASSLRGPGDSPLHF.